Below, 4 T cell receptor beta chains from the same sample are listed, as sequenced in a study of blood T cell repertoires in COVID-19. Libraries were prepared by immunoSEQ multiplex PCR; TCRdb keeps only in-frame clonotypes and omits some of them. The data hold approximately 250,000 clones, with approximately 85% observed a single time. The source material was peripheral blood. The receptors here all came from a man in his forties with acute or convalescent COVID-19.

This clone was recorded only once. This rearrangement joins TRBV2 to TRBJ2-5; 9 bases align to TRBD1. This CDR3 spans 13 amino acids. With 4 bases clipped from V and 7 bases from J, the junction kept 4 bases outside the gene matches. The germline CDR1 and CDR2 sequences are SNHLY and FYNNEI. CDR3 DNA sequence: TGTGCCAGCAGTGGGACAGGGGACGGGACCCAGTACTTC. The encoded protein is CASSGTGDGTQYF.

This chain uses TRBV6-4 with TRBJ2-2, with D tentatively TRBD2 (5 bases). The CDR3 consists of 13 residues. V was cut by 3 bases and J by 3 bases, with 5 bases left in between. Germline loops: CDR1 MRHNA, CDR2 SNTAGT. The CDR3 reads CASSEADTGELFF. In DNA, the CDR3 is TGTGCCAGCAGTGAAGCGGACACCGGGGAGCTGTTTTTT.

The V call is TRBV29-1, the J call TRBJ1-1; 7 bases agree with TRBD1. The CDR3 consists of 11 residues. Germline trimming cut 6 bases from V and 4 bases from J; bases unmatched to any gene: 2. Per germline, CDR1 SQVTM and CDR2 ANQGSEA. In DNA form, the CDR3 reads TGCAGCGTGGGACAGAGCACTGAAGCTTTCTTT. Protein sequence: CSVGQSTEAFF.

The chain combines TRBV11-2 with TRBJ1-1; D is possibly TRBD1 (5 bases). The V gene's germline CDR1 is SGHAT and CDR2 FQNNGV. The length of the CDR3 is 13 residues. Trimming pared 5 bases from V and 7 bases from J, leaving 14 bases between. This CDR3 is CASSPMGRGEAFF. The CDR3, as DNA: TGTGCCAGCAGCCCCATGGGGAGGGGTGAAGCTTTCTTT.